This entry lists 2 T cell receptor beta chains sequenced from one sample in a study of blood T cell repertoires in COVID-19. Produced via immunoSEQ multiplex PCR; TCRdb's table is partial and in-frame only. Of some 250,000 clones in the sample, about 90% were seen once. What was sequenced was PBMCs or T cells enriched from blood (not recorded which). These receptors all stem from a young woman with acute COVID-19.

V usage is TRBV28 and J usage is TRBJ1-5; TRBD1 aligns across 7 bases. From germline, CDR1 is MDHEN and CDR2 SYDVKM. The CDR3 is 14 amino acids. After removal of 5 bases from V and 7 bases from J, the junction contained 8 bases not matched to a gene. CDR3 amino acids: CASSLKQGLQPQHF. Written as DNA, the CDR3 is TGTGCCAGCAGTCTCAAACAGGGGTTACAGCCCCAGCATTTT.

J is TRBJ2-1 and V is TRBV5-6; 8 bases agree with TRBD2. Per germline, CDR1 SGHDT and CDR2 YYEEEE. V lost 6 bases, J lost 4 bases, and 9 bases stayed unmatched. This CDR3 contains 15 residues. The CDR3 here is CASNSGGGTYNEQFF. Here the CDR3 DNA reads TGTGCCAGCAATTCGGGCGGGGGGACTTACAATGAGCAGTTCTTC.